These 15 T cell receptor beta chains share one sample of origin, sequenced in a study of cytomegalovirus exposure and HLA in healthy donors. The PCR contained 60 Vbeta and 13 Jbeta primers. Assay: immunoSEQ multiplex PCR; the TCRdb copy retains only in-frame clones and omits some. This table has 70,000 to 95,000 clones, approximately 60% appearing once. The sequencing sample was made of PBMCs. Every receptor here comes from a woman in her 30s in good health and CMV-seropositive.

The CDR3 sequence is CASKGAVQETQYF. The CDR3 bases are TGTGCCAGCAAGGGGGCCGTCCAAGAGACCCAGTACTTC. The chain recombines TRBV28 with TRBJ2-5; TRBD1 aligns across 7 bases. CDR3 length: 13 residues. In germline, CDR1 is MDHEN, CDR2 SYDVKM. The trim removed 7 bases at V and 1 base at J, leaving 3 bases unmatched.

The chain is built from TRBV7-3 and TRBJ1-4; D is unresolved. This CDR3 spans 13 amino acids. The V and J ends lost 1 base and 4 bases respectively, with 4 bases between them. Per germline, CDR1 SGHTA and CDR2 FQGTGA. CDR3 coding DNA: TGTGCCAGCAGCTTAAGTATTAATGAAAAACTGTTTTTT. Its protein is CASSLSINEKLFF.

This clone was seen a few times. V and J are TRBV2 and TRBJ2-1, with a weak D call TRBD1 (6 bases). Germline values: CDR1 SNHLY, CDR2 FYNNEI. V lost 6 bases to trimming and J lost 0 bases, with 18 bases between them. The CDR3 is made up of 17 amino acids. The CDR3 protein is CASSYRGGISSYNEQFF. DNA for the CDR3: TGTGCCAGCAGCTATAGAGGGGGTATAAGCTCCTACAATGAGCAGTTCTTC.

The chain links TRBV7-9 to TRBJ2-3; weak D call: TRBD2 (6 bases). Trimming took 4 bases from V and 0 from J, leaving 14 bases between them. The CDR3 spans 16 residues. Per germline, CDR1 SEHNR and CDR2 FQNEAQ (reference sequence). The CDR3 loop reads CASSSGPGLSTDTQYF. The CDR3 bases are TGTGCCAGCAGCTCGGGACCGGGACTGAGCACAGATACGCAGTATTTT.

This clone has a single count. The genes are TRBV2 and TRBJ2-1, with TRBD1 matching over 7 bases. The CDR3 sequence is 19 residues long. Unmatched junction bases numbered 12, after V lost 0 bases and J lost 1 base. Per the germline V gene, CDR1 is SNHLY and CDR2 is FYNNEI. The CDR3 nucleotides read TGTGCCAGCAGTGAAGCGCCGGGTGCCACAGGGGAGTCCTACAATGAGCAGTTCTTC. Encoded protein: CASSEAPGATGESYNEQFF.

This clone showed up just a few times. The chain combines TRBV6-6 with TRBJ1-4; TRBD1 aligns across 9 bases. V shed 5 bases, J shed 7 bases, and the junction held 2 bases outside the gene matches. Germline V CDR1 and CDR2: MNHNY, SVGAGI (reference sequence). The CDR3 loop spans 13 amino acids. The CDR3 DNA sequence: TGTGCCAGCAGTCCGGGACAGGGTGAAAAACTGTTTTTT. It specifies CASSPGQGEKLFF.

The chain recombines TRBV20-1 with TRBJ2-1, with D unresolved. There are 11 residues in the CDR3. The germline V gene has CDR1 DFQATT and CDR2 SNEGSKA (reference sequence). V gave up 4 bases and J gave up 15 bases, with 16 bases separating them. CDR3 loop: CSAISQAIPFF. The DNA for the CDR3 is TGCAGTGCTATAAGCCAGGCAATTCCGTTCTTC.

This chain connects TRBV4-1 to TRBJ1-4, with 9 bases fitting TRBD1. The germline V gene encodes CDR1 MGHRA and CDR2 YSYEKL. The V segment lost 1 base and the J segment 0 bases; nucleotides outside the gene matches: 3. CDR3 length equals 17 residues. CDR3 protein: CASSQADRGATNEKLFF. The CDR3 DNA reads as TGCGCCAGCAGCCAAGCGGACAGGGGTGCAACTAATGAAAAACTGTTTTTT.

This clone was recorded a few times. The chain is built from TRBV28 and TRBJ2-5; D ambiguous. The germline V and J ends were trimmed by 9 bases and 5 bases, with 10 bases remaining between them. The CDR3 consists of 11 residues. Germline-derived CDR1 and CDR2 are MDHEN and SYDVKM. The CDR3 protein is CASGRPETQYF. CDR3 in DNA: TGTGCCAGTGGCAGGCCCGAGACCCAGTACTTC.

This chain links TRBV5-1 with TRBJ1-2; no firm D call. Germline assignment: CDR1 SGHRS and CDR2 YFSETQ. Trimming left V 4 bases short and J 1 base short, with 5 bases between. This CDR3 has 12 residues. Here the CDR3 reads CASSPNNYGYTF. The CDR3 DNA reads TGCGCCAGCAGCCCAAATAACTATGGCTACACCTTC.

This chain joins TRBV7-8 and TRBJ2-2, with 8 bases aligning to TRBD2. Trimming removed 1 base from V and 4 bases from J; junction bases left unmatched: 5. The CDR3 has 16 amino acids. Germline assignment: CDR1 SGHVS and CDR2 FQNEAQ. The CDR3 nucleotides are TGTGCCAGCAGCTTAGTTACGGGGGGGAGCACCGGGGAGCTGTTTTTT. Protein product: CASSLVTGGSTGELFF.

The chain has TRBV4-1 and TRBJ2-1, with D tentatively TRBD2 (6 bases). Per the germline V gene, CDR1 is MGHRA and CDR2 is YSYEKL. The V end was cut by 5 bases, the J end by 1 base, with 12 bases between. This CDR3 spans 15 amino acids. The CDR3 region is CASSYSGGSYNEQFF. The CDR3 bases are TGCGCCAGCAGCTATTCCGGGGGTTCCTACAATGAGCAGTTCTTC.

The rearrangement joins TRBV7-9 to TRBJ2-2; no definite D call. The germline CDR1 and CDR2 sequences are SEHNR and FQNEAQ (reference sequence). The CDR3 totals 11 residues. V gave up 5 bases and J gave up 5 bases, with 3 bases separating them. The DNA of the CDR3 is TGTGCCAGCAGCCTGACCGGGGAGCTGTTTTTT. Protein: CASSLTGELFF.

This clone was found a few times. Here the CDR3 DNA reads TGTGCCAGCAGCAAAGCCCGGGACAGGGGAAAGGGCTACCCCTTC. Its protein is CASSKARDRGKGYPF. The chain joins TRBV21-1 to TRBJ1-2; TRBD1, the table's D call, lacks a check against the DNA. TRBV21-1 constitutes a pseudogene. The CDR3 has 15 amino acids.

CDR3 coding DNA: TGCGCCAGCAGCCAAGTCGTTGCCTACGACTATGGCTACACCTTC. Its translation: CASSQVVAYDYGYTF. The J gene is TRBJ1-2, the V gene TRBV4-1; D not resolved. Germline V gene lookup returns CDR1 MGHRA and CDR2 YSYEKL. CDR3 size: 15 residues. Trimming removed 1 base from V and 3 bases from J, with 12 bases in between.